Reported below is one T cell receptor (beta chain). The entry originates in a study of a mutant IDH1 vaccine in newly diagnosed glioma. The time point denotes: baseline, week 1 (first vaccination visit). Treatment of the sample: pre-vaccination baseline after standard-of-care therapy. V gave up 1 base and J gave up 0 bases, with 13 bases separating them. This CDR3 has 17 residues. Germline V gene sequence: CDR1 SGHKS, CDR2 YYEKEE (reference sequence). Using immunoSEQ multiplex PCR, the repertoire was profiled, and TCRdb retains in-frame clones only, with some absent. This sample has just under 95,000 clones, with 80% found just once.

This specimen consisted of PBMCs, obtained from a glioma patient treated with radiotherapy, temozolomide or both. The chain is built from TRBV5-5 and TRBJ1-4; possible D gene TRBD1, 5 bases. The clonotype was recovered from a man aged 35 to 55 with glioma. The CDR3 region is CASSLFFRGATNEKLFF. CDR3 nucleotide sequence: TGTGCCAGCAGCTTGTTCTTTAGGGGTGCAACTAATGAAAAACTGTTTTTT. Full variable domain (rest looked up from reference TRBV5-5 and TRBJ1-4): DAGVTQSPTHLIKTRGQQVTLRCSPISGHKSVSWYQQVLGQGPQFIFQYYEKEERGRGNFPDRFSARQFPNYSSELNVNALLLGDSALYLCASSLFFRGATNEKLFFGSGTQLSVL.